These 20 T cell receptor beta chains share one sample of origin, sequenced in a study of PD-L1 blockade in urothelial cancer. Data came from immunoSEQ multiplex PCR; TCRdb stores just in-frame clones and leaves some out. The sample contains tens of thousands of clones, 80% to 95% of which appear only once. Sequencing was performed on PBMCs, taken around atezolizumab (anti-PD-L1) treatment. The receptors were sampled from a man between 65 and 85 years old with urothelial cancer.

The chain combines TRBV19 with TRBJ1-2; D possibly corresponds to TRBD1 (5 bases). The CDR3 runs to 15 residues. Germline V gene lookup returns CDR1 LNHDA and CDR2 SQIVND (reference sequence). Trimming stripped 6 bases from V and 4 bases from J, with 18 bases between. The CDR3 loop reads CASSPNSRAGYGYTF. The CDR3 DNA reads TGTGCCAGTAGCCCAAATTCCAGGGCTGGCTATGGCTACACCTTC.

This clone was seen once. The J gene is TRBJ2-7, the V gene TRBV7-9; 10 bases are shared with TRBD2. Germline loops: CDR1 SEHNR, CDR2 FQNEAQ (reference sequence). CDR3 size: 17 residues. The junction had 9 bases not matched to a gene; V was cut back by 3 bases and J by 1 base. CDR3 sequence (DNA): TGTGCCAGCAGCTTCGGGCTAGCGGGAGTGGGGTCCTACGAGCAGTACTTC. The encoded protein is CASSFGLAGVGSYEQYF. Filled out from reference TRBV7-9 and TRBJ2-7, the complete variable domain reads DTGVSQNPRHKITKRGQNVTFRCDPISEHNRLYWYRQTLGQGPEFLTYFQNEAQLEKSRLLSDRFSAERPKGSFSTLEIQRTEQGDSAMYLCASSFGLAGVGSYEQYFGPGTRLTVT.

This sequence joins TRBV9 and TRBJ1-2; tentatively, D is TRBD1 (5 bases). V shed 2 bases and J shed 8 bases, with 19 bases lying between them. This CDR3 is 15 amino acids long. From germline, CDR1 is SGDLS and CDR2 YYNGEE. Written as DNA, the CDR3 is TGTGCCAGCAGCGTCCGACCCCAGGGTATTGAGGGCTACACCTTC. Residues: CASSVRPQGIEGYTF.

The chain is built from TRBV19 and TRBJ2-2; D gene uncertain. The CDR3 contains 14 residues. Germline V gene data show CDR1 as LNHDA and CDR2 as SQIVND (reference sequence). V lost 4 bases to trimming and J lost 3 bases, with 9 bases between them. This CDR3 is CASSKLADTGELFF. The CDR3, as DNA: TGTGCCAGTAGTAAGTTGGCGGACACCGGGGAGCTGTTTTTT.

As for this clone: The sample holds other DNA sequences that translate to the same CDR3. This rearrangement joins TRBV9 to TRBJ2-3; 11 nucleotides agree with TRBD2. Per the germline V gene, CDR1 is SGDLS and CDR2 is YYNGEE. V was clipped by 0 bases and J by 0 bases; unmatched bases: 0. The CDR3 spans 16 residues. CDR3 coding DNA: TGTGCCAGCAGCGTAGGGACTAGCGGGAGCACAGATACGCAGTATTTT. Amino acids: CASSVGTSGSTDTQYF.

This chain connects TRBV9 to TRBJ2-1; D might be TRBD2 (6 bases). The germline CDR1 and CDR2 sequences are SGDLS and YYNGEE. The CDR3 spans 16 residues. V was trimmed by 4 bases and J by 0 bases, leaving 14 bases between them. CDR3 in amino acids: CASSLRAGSSYNEQFF. CDR3 in DNA: TGTGCCAGCAGCCTTCGAGCGGGCAGCTCCTACAATGAGCAGTTCTTC.

This rearrangement joins TRBV11-2 to TRBJ2-3, with D possibly being TRBD1 (5 bases). This CDR3 has 14 residues. Per the germline V gene, CDR1 is SGHAT and CDR2 is FQNNGV. Trimming cost V 5 bases and J 4 bases, with 13 bases left between them. The CDR3 protein is CASSTQGWADTQYF. CDR3 DNA: TGTGCCAGCAGCACCCAGGGCTGGGCAGATACGCAGTATTTT. The whole variable domain, remainder taken from reference TRBV11-2 and TRBJ2-3, is EAGVAQSPRYKIIEKRQSVAFWCNPISGHATLYWYQQILGQGPKLLIQFQNNGVVDDSQLPKDRFSAERLKGVDSTLKIQPAKLEDSAVYLCASSTQGWADTQYFGPGTRLTVL.

This chain links TRBV28 with TRBJ2-5, with 11 bases lining up with TRBD2. CDR3 length: 17 amino acids. The V and J ends lost 7 bases and 5 bases, in that order; junction bases with no gene match: 15. From germline, CDR1 is MDHEN and CDR2 SYDVKM. CDR3 protein: CASTQGGLAGGLETQYF. CDR3 DNA sequence: TGTGCCAGCACCCAAGGGGGGCTAGCGGGAGGCTTGGAGACCCAGTACTTC.

The rearrangement joins TRBV10-3 to TRBJ1-1; TRBD1 aligns across 7 bases. V lost 6 bases and J lost 4; bases outside the gene matches: 2. The germline V gene encodes CDR1 ENHRY and CDR2 SYGVKD. This CDR3 is built from 12 residues. CDR3 in amino acids: CAIRDRVTEAFF. CDR3 bases: TGTGCCATCAGAGACAGGGTCACTGAAGCTTTCTTT.

This chain links TRBV28 with TRBJ2-5; tentative D call: TRBD1 (6 bases). Trimming removed 3 bases from V and 5 bases from J, with 10 bases in between. The V gene's germline CDR1 is MDHEN and CDR2 SYDVKM. This CDR3 is built from 13 residues. The CDR3 protein is CASSFGGRETQYF. The CDR3 DNA reads as TGTGCCAGCAGTTTTGGGGGCCGGGAGACCCAGTACTTC.

The V call is TRBV29-1, the J call TRBJ1-1; D is ambiguous. Deletions cut 1 base from V and 2 bases from J, with 8 bases between. This CDR3 comprises 13 residues. Germline V gives CDR1 SQVTM, CDR2 ANQGSEA. The CDR3 reads CSVEGPTNTEAFF. CDR3 DNA sequence: TGCAGCGTTGAAGGGCCCACAAACACTGAAGCTTTCTTT.

The rearrangement uses TRBV5-4 and TRBJ1-2; a possible D gene is TRBD1 (5 bases). V lost 0 bases and J 0 bases, leaving 6 bases between the germline ends. The germline V gene has CDR1 SGHNT and CDR2 YYREEE (reference sequence). The CDR3 extends over 14 amino acids. This CDR3 is CASSLEGANYGYTF. CDR3 DNA: TGTGCCAGCAGCTTGGAAGGGGCTAACTATGGCTACACCTTC.

The CDR3 reads CASSFGVAEQYF. The CDR3, as DNA: TGCGCCAGCAGCTTCGGGGTTGCCGAGCAGTACTTC. The rearrangement links TRBV5-1 to TRBJ2-7; a possible D gene is TRBD2 (5 bases). The CDR3 sequence is 12 residues long. Trimming stripped 2 bases from V and 6 bases from J, with 9 bases between. CDR1 is SGHRS, CDR2 YFSETQ, per germline. Filled out from reference TRBV5-1 and TRBJ2-7, the complete variable domain reads KAGVTQTPRYLIKTRGQQVTLSCSPISGHRSVSWYQQTPGQGLQFLFEYFSETQRNKGNFPGRFSGRQFSNSRSEMNVSTLELGDSALYLCASSFGVAEQYFGPGTRLTVT.

The chain recombines TRBV18 with TRBJ2-3; 10 bases align to TRBD1. The junction had 4 bases not matched to a gene; V was cut back by 3 bases and J by 4 bases. Germline loops: CDR1 KGHSH, CDR2 LQKENI. This CDR3 is built from 15 residues. Here the CDR3 reads CASSPGQGIADTQYF. The CDR3 coding sequence is TGTGCCAGCTCACCGGGACAGGGGATTGCAGATACGCAGTATTTT.

The rearrangement joins TRBV27 to TRBJ2-5; TRBD2 matches at 8 bases. The CDR3 contains 16 residues. J lost 4 bases, V lost 4 bases, and 11 bases had no gene match. Germline values: CDR1 MNHEY, CDR2 SMNVEV (reference sequence). Here the CDR3 DNA reads TGTGCCAGCAGTTCAGGGACTAGAATTTACGGAGAGACCCAGTACTTC. Translated, it gives CASSSGTRIYGETQYF.

The chain uses TRBV7-9 and TRBJ2-7; D is perhaps TRBD2 (6 bases). CDR1 is SEHNR and CDR2 is FQNEAQ in the germline V gene (reference sequence). CDR3 size: 14 residues. Deletions cut 5 bases from V and 8 bases from J, with 19 bases between. Here the CDR3 reads CASSRPGEAPKQYF. The CDR3 DNA reads TGTGCCAGCAGCCGGCCGGGGGAGGCTCCTAAGCAGTACTTC.

Notes on this clone: Within the sample, other DNA sequences also encode this same CDR3. The rearrangement uses TRBV7-3 and TRBJ2-2, with 7 bases that match TRBD2. This CDR3 region has 15 residues. CDR1 and CDR2 (germline): SGHTA, FQGTGA. Unmatched junction bases numbered 1, after V lost 1 base and J lost 2 bases. CDR3 amino acids: CASSLSGSNTGELFF. The DNA for the CDR3 is TGTGCCAGCAGCTTAAGCGGGAGTAACACCGGGGAGCTGTTTTTT. Drawing the rest from reference TRBV7-3 and TRBJ2-2, the complete variable domain is GAGVSQTPSNKVTEKGKYVELRCDPISGHTALYWYRQSLGQGPEFLIYFQGTGAADDSGLPNDRFFAVRPEGSVSTLKIQRTERGDSAVYLCASSLSGSNTGELFFGEGSRLTVL.

The V gene is TRBV11-3, the J gene TRBJ2-6, with D maybe TRBD1 (5 bases). Germline V lookup: CDR1 SGHNT, CDR2 YENEEA. With 5 bases removed from V and 12 bases from J, the gap between germline ends came to 17 bases. The CDR3 covers 14 residues. Here the CDR3 DNA reads TGTGCCAGCAGCCCTGAAGGGGCCAAACCCGTCCTGACTTTC. It yields the protein CASSPEGAKPVLTF.

The chain carries TRBV28 and TRBJ1-5; 12 positions agree with TRBD1. The ends lost 4 bases at V and 2 bases at J; junction bases unmatched: 6. The CDR3 totals 17 residues. Looked up from germline, CDR1 is MDHEN and CDR2 is SYDVKM. The CDR3 sequence is CASSSGQGAGGNQPQHF. CDR3 bases: TGTGCCAGCAGTTCGGGACAGGGGGCTGGGGGCAATCAGCCCCAGCATTTT.

The chain recombines TRBV10-1 with TRBJ2-1; the match to TRBD2 covers 11 bases. The CDR3 is made up of 14 amino acids. Looked up from germline, CDR1 is WNHNN and CDR2 is SYGVQD (reference sequence). V dropped 8 bases and J dropped 5; count of bases not matched to a gene: 5. CDR3: CASSRLAGNNEQFF. The CDR3 nucleotides are TGCGCCAGCTCCAGACTAGCGGGGAACAATGAGCAGTTCTTC.